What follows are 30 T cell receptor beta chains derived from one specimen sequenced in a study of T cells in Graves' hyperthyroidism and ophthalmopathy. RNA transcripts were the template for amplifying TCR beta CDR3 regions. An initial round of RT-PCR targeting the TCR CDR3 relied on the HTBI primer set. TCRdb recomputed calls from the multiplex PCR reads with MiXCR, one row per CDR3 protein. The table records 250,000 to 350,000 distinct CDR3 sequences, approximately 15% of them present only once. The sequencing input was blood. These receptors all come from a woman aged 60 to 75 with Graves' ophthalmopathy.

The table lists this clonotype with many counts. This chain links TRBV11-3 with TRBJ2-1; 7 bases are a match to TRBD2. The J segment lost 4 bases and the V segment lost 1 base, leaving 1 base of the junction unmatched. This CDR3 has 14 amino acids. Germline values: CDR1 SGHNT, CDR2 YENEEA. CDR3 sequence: CASSLGRGYNEQFF. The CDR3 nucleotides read TGTGCCAGCAGCTTAGGGCGGGGGTACAATGAGCAGTTCTTC.

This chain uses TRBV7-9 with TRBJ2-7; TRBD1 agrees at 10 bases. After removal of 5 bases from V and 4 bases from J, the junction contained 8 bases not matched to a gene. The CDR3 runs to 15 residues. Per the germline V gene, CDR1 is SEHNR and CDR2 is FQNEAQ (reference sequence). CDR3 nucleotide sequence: TGTGCCAGCAGCCCGCCGGGGACAGGGGAGTACGAGCAGTACTTC. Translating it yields CASSPPGTGEYEQYF.

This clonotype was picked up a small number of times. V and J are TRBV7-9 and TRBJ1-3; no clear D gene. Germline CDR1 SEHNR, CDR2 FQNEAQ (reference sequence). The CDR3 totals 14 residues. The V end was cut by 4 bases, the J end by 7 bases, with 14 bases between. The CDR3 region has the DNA TGTGCCAGCAGCTCCCGGTTTCTGGGGAACACCATATATTTT. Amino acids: CASSSRFLGNTIYF.

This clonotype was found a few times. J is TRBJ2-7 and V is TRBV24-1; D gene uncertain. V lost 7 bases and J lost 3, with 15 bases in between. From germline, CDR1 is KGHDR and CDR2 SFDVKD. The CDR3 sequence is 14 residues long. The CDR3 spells CATSPGQPNYEQYF. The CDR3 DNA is TGTGCCACCAGCCCTGGGCAACCCAACTACGAGCAGTACTTC.

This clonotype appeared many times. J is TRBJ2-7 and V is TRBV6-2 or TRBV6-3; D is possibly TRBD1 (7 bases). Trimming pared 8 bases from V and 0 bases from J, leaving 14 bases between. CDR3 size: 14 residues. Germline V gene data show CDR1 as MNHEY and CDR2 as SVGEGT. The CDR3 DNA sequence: TGTGCCAGCCAGGAGGGACAGATCTCCTACGAGCAGTACTTC. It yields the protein CASQEGQISYEQYF.

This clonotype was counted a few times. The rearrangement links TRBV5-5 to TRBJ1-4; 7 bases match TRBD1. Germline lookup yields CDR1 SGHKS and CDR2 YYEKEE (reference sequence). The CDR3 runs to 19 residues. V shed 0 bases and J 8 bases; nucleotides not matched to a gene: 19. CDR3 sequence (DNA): TGTGCCAGCAGCTTGGAGATGGTTGAGGGGGCTGGGTTCAAGGAAAAACTGTTTTTT. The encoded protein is CASSLEMVEGAGFKEKLFF. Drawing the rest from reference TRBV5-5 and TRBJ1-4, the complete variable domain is DAGVTQSPTHLIKTRGQQVTLRCSPISGHKSVSWYQQVLGQGPQFIFQYYEKEERGRGNFPDRFSARQFPNYSSELNVNALLLGDSALYLCASSLEMVEGAGFKEKLFFGSGTQLSVL.

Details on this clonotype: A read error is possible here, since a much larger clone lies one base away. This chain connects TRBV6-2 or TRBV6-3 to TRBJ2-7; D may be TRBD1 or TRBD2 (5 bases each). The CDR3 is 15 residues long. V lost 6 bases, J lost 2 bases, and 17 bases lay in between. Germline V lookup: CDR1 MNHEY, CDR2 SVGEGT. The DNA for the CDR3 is TGTGCCAGCAGACGGGTCGGGGACCCGGCCTACGAGCAGTACTTC. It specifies CASRRVGDPAYEQYF.

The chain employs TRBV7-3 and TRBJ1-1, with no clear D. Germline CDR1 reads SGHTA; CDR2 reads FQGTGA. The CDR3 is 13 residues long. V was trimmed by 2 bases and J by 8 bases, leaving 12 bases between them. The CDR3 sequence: CASSLLSDGEAFF. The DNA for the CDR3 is TGTGCCAGCAGCTTATTATCTGACGGGGAAGCTTTCTTT.

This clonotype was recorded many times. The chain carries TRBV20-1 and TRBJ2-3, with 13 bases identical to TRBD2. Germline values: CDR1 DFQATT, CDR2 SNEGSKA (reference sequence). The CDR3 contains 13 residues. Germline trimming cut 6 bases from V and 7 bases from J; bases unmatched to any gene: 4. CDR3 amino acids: CSARTSGSNTQYF. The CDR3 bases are TGCAGTGCAAGGACTAGCGGGAGTAATACGCAGTATTTT.

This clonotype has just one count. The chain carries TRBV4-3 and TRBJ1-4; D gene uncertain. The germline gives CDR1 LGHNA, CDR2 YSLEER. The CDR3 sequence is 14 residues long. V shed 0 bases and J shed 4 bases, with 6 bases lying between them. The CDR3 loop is CASSQDAGNEKLFF. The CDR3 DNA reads TGCGCCAGCAGCCAAGATGCCGGTAATGAAAAACTGTTTTTT.

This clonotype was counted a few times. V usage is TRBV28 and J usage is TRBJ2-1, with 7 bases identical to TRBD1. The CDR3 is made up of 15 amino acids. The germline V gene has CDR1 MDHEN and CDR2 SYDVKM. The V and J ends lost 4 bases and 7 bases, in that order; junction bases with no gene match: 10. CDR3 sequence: CASSWVKGAGNEQFF. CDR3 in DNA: TGTGCCAGCAGTTGGGTGAAGGGGGCTGGTAATGAGCAGTTCTTC. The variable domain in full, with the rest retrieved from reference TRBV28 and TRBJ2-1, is DVKVTQSSRYLVKRTGEKVFLECVQDMDHENMFWYRQDPGLGLRLIYFSYDVKMKEKGDIPEGYSVSREKKERFSLILESASTNQTSMYLCASSWVKGAGNEQFFGPGTRLTVL.

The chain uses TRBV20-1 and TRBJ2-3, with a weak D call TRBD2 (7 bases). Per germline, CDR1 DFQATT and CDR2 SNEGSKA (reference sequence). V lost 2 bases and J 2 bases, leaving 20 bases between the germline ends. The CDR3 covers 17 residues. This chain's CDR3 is CSARFLGGGQNTDTQYF. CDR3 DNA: TGCAGTGCTAGATTTTTGGGGGGGGGCCAAAACACAGATACGCAGTATTTT.

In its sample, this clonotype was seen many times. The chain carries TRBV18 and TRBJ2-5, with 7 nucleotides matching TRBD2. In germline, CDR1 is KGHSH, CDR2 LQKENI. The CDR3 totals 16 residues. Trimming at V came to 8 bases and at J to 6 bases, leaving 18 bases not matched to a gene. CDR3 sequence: CASAPGKAGYRKTQYF. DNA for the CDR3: TGTGCCAGCGCTCCAGGGAAAGCGGGATACCGAAAGACCCAGTACTTC.

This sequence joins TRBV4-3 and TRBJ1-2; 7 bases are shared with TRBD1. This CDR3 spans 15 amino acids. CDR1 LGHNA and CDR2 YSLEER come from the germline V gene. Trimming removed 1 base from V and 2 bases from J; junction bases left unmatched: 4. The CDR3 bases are TGCGCCAGCAGCCAAGGGCGAGGGGGCAACTATGGCTACACCTTC. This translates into CASSQGRGGNYGYTF.

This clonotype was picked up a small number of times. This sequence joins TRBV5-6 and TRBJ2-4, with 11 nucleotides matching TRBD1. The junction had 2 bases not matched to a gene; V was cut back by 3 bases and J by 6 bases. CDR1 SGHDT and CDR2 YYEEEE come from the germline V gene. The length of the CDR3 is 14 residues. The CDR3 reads CASSSGQGGNIQYF. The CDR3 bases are TGTGCCAGCAGCTCGGGACAGGGGGGAAACATTCAGTACTTC.

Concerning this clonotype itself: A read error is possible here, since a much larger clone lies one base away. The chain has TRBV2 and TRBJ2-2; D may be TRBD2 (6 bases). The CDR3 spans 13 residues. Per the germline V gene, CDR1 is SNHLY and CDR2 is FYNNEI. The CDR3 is CASYQGNTGGLFF. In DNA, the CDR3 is TGTGCCAGCTACCAGGGTAACACCGGGGGGCTGTTTTTT.

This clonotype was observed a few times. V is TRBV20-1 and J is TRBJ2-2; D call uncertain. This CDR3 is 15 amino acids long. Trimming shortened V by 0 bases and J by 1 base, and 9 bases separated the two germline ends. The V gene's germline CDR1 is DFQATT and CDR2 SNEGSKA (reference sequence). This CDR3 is CSAREGPQNTGELFF. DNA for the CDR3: TGCAGTGCTAGAGAGGGCCCACAGAACACCGGGGAGCTGTTTTTT.

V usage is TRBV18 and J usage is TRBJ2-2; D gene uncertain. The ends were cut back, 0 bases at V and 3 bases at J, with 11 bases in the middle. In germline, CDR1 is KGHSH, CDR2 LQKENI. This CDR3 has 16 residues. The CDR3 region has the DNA TGTGCCAGCTCACCACCGGGAAGAGAGGACACCGGGGAGCTGTTTTTT. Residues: CASSPPGREDTGELFF. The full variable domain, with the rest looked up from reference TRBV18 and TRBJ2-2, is NAGVMQNPRHLVRRRGQEARLRCSPMKGHSHVYWYRQLPEEGLKFMVYLQKENIIDESGMPKERFSAEFPKEGPSILRIQQVVRGDSAAYFCASSPPGREDTGELFFGEGSRLTVL.

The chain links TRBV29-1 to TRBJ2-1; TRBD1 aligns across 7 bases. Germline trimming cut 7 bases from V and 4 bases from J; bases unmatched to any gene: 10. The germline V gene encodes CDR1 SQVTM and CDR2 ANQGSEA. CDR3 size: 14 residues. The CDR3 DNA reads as TGCAGCGGCTACGGGACAGAAAAATACAATGAGCAGTTCTTC. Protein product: CSGYGTEKYNEQFF.

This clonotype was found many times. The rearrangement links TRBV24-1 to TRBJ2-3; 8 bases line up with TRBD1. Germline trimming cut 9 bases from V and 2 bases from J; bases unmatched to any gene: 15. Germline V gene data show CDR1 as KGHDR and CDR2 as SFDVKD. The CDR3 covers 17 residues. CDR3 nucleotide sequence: TGTGCCACCCGACAGGGGCGTGAACTACCCGTCACAGATACGCAGTATTTT. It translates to CATRQGRELPVTDTQYF.

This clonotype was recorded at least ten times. The CDR3 reads CSVAAEPETSDTDTQYF. The CDR3 bases are TGCAGCGTTGCCGCAGAGCCCGAGACTAGCGACACAGATACGCAGTATTTT. This rearrangement joins TRBV29-1 to TRBJ2-3; 8 nucleotides agree with TRBD2. CDR3 size: 17 residues. V trimming: 4 bases; J trimming: 2 bases; junction bases outside the gene matches: 14. Per germline, CDR1 SQVTM and CDR2 ANQGSEA.

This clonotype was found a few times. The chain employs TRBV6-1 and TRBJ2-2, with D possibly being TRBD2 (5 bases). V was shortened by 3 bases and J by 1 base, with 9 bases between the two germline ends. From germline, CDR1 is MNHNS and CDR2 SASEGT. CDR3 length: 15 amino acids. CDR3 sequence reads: CASSERAGNTGELFF. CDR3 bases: TGTGCCAGCAGTGAGCGGGCAGGGAACACCGGGGAGCTGTTTTTT.

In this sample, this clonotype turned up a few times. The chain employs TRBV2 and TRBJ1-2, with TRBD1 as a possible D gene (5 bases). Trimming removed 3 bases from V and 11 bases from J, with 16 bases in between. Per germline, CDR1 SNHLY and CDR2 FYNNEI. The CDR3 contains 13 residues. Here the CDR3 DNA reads TGTGCCAGCAGTGATGCTCCGGGACTCAAATACACCTTC. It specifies CASSDAPGLKYTF. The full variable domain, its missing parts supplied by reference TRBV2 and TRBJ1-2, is EPEVTQTPSHQVTQMGQEVILRCVPISNHLYFYWYRQILGQKVEFLVSFYNNEISEKSEIFDDQFSVERPDGSNFTLKIRSTKLEDSAMYFCASSDAPGLKYTFGSGTRLTVV.

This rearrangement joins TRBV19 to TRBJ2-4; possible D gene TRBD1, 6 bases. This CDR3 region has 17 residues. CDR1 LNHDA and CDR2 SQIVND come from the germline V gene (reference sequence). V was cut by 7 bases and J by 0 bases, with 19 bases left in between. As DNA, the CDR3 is TGTGCCAGTACCAAGACAGGCGACCTTCTAGCCAAAAACATTCAGTACTTC. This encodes CASTKTGDLLAKNIQYF.

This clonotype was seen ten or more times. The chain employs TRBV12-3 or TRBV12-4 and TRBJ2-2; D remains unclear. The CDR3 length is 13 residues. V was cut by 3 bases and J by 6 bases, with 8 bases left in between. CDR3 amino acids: CASSFRVPGELFF. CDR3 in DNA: TGTGCCAGCAGTTTTCGGGTGCCCGGGGAGCTGTTTTTT.

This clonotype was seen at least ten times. Here the CDR3 DNA reads TGTGCCAGCAGCTCGCACGTACAGGATGAGCAGTTCTTC. Its protein product is CASSSHVQDEQFF. The chain uses TRBV7-3 and TRBJ2-1; a possible D gene is TRBD1 (5 bases). CDR3 length: 13 residues. V lost 4 bases to trimming and J lost 8 bases, with 12 bases between them. Germline CDR1 reads SGHTA; CDR2 reads FQGTGA.

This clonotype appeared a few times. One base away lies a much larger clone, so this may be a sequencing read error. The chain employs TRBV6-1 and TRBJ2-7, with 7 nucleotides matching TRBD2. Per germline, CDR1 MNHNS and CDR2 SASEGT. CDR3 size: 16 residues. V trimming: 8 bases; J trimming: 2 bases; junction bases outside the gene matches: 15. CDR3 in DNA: TGTGCCAGCGGAACTCGCGCGGGGGTCAGTGCCTACGAGCAGTACTTC. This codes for CASGTRAGVSAYEQYF.

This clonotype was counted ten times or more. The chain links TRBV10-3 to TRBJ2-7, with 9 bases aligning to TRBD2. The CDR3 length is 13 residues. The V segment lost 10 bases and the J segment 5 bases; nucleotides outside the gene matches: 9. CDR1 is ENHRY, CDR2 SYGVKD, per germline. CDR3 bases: TGTGCCAGCCAAGTAGCGGGAGCCGACGAGCAGTACTTC. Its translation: CASQVAGADEQYF.

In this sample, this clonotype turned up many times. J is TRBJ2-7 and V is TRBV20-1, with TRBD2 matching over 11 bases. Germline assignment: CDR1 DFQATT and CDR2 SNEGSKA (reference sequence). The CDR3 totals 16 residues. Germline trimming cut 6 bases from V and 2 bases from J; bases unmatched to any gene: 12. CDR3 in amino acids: CSAPNLLAGAPYEQYF. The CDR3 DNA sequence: TGCAGTGCCCCAAACCTACTAGCGGGGGCCCCCTACGAGCAGTACTTC.

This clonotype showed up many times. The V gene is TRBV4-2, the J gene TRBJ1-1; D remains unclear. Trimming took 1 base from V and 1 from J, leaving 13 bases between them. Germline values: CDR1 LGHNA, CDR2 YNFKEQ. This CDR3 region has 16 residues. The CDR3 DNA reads TGTGCCAGCAGCCAAGTTCTAAACACCCCGAACACTGAAGCTTTCTTT. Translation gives CASSQVLNTPNTEAFF.